This T cell receptor (beta chain) appears in the sequencing data of a study of beta chain features in type 1 diabetes (dated by TCRdb to the late 2010s). Regarding the research as a whole: No differences in mean age, gender distribution, total cell number or subset yield were found between patients and healthy donors. Across all samples, 107,917,701 sorted cells were examined, and cell number per subset correlated strongly with RNA yield. In the study, TCRB repertoires of sorted circulating CD4+ T cell subsets from recently diagnosed type 1 diabetes patients were compared with those of matched healthy donors. Regulatory and stem cell-like memory subsets were isolated from only 8 patients and roughly 8 healthy donors, whereas naive and central memory subsets came from all 28 donors.

V and J are truncated by 5 bases and 0 bases respectively, leaving an intervening sequence of 13 bases. The CDR3 holds 15 amino acids from the cysteine to the phenylalanine. Only the CDR3 portion is preserved as DNA: 45 bases, with reading frame beginning at the first base. The germline V gene encodes CDR1 SGHVS and CDR2 FQNEAQ. Summary of the overall study and its limitations: Naive, central memory and regulatory TCRB repertoires appeared more similar among patients than among healthy donors. At VDJ recombination sites, patients with type 1 diabetes made fewer insertions and deleted more nucleotides, a pattern implying thymic rearrangement abnormalities. HLA sub-analyses involved small numbers of individuals, so any influence of HLA type on TCRB rearrangement remained unresolved. Because cDNA was sequenced instead of genomic DNA, activated cells with high expression could be over-represented, although the groups did not differ in activation or CD3 levels. A moderate but significant shortening of TCRB CDR3 length was observed in type 1 diabetes patients in all four CD4+ subsets. Shorter templates might be favored by PCR, yet because patient and control samples were amplified and corrected together, any such skew would affect both groups equally.

As to this clone: Its antigen is currently not known. No much larger clonotype is one base removed from it; base qualities were not supplied.

A single peripheral blood draw of 95 to 150 mL on average was collected from each donor into heparinised tubes. A BD FACSAria II was used to sort naive, central memory, regulatory and stem cell-like memory CD4+ T cells with a panel that included CD45RO, CCR7, CD25, CD127, CD95 and CD27. Every sorted population had a purity above 98%. PBMCs were isolated right away by Lymphoprep density gradient centrifugation and were stained directly, without culture. Samples were stained and sorted in pairs, with one healthy donor and one patient per experiment, so that batch effects were minimized. The entire isolated RNA was reverse transcribed using the High Capacity cDNA Reverse Transcription Kit, and thus expressed TCRB transcripts were sequenced. Deep immunoSEQ sequencing was performed on naive, central memory and regulatory T cell samples, with an average of about 4 million total reads per sample. Sorted cells were lysed in RLT buffer and RNA was extracted with DNase-treated RNeasy Micro or Mini kits, depending on cell number. Each cell subset was processed on its own to prevent cross-contamination, while patient and healthy donor samples were processed together. Using the immunoSEQ multiplex PCR, TCRB sequences were amplified from cDNA into 87-bp fragments spanning the CDR3 region. The amplicons were sequenced using the Illumina HiSeq platform. Per the original workflow: Synthetic template baselines were used to correct PCR bias computationally, reads within Hamming distance 2 were collapsed, and singletons that could not be merged were discarded. Reads were aligned against IMGT so that V, D and J genes, CDR3 length and insertions or deletions at six rearrangement sites could be assigned. Within each subset, clonotype counts were normalized to sorted cell number, and only after that were true diversity and Gini coefficients computed with the tcR R package. The overlap coefficient, calculated on TCRB nucleotide sequences, was used to quantify repertoire sharing. The table was pulled from immuneACCESS by TCRdb, which kept in-frame rearrangements only. Such tables lose some clones; where checked, under half of the loss comes from unresolved V genes, and the rest has no known cause. That table is the source of V, J and clone size, and D and trimming were worked out from the DNA. For this sample the table gives more than 95,000 clones, of which 25% to 35% were detected only once. In total, the top ten clones hold under 0.55% of the sample.

This sequence was found in a woman aged 18-29 years with type 1 diabetes. The sequence joins TRBV7-8 to TRBJ1-1, with TRBD1 as a weak D call on 6 bases. The specimen sequenced was central memory CD4+ T cells from blood. The CDR3 protein: CASSIQGRMNTEAFF. The bases are TGTGCCAGCAGCATACAGGGTCGGATGAACACTGAAGCTTTCTTT.